Shown below are 27 T cell receptor beta chains from a single sample sequenced in a study of OX40 agonist ivuxolimab in advanced cancers. Profiled with immunoSEQ multiplex PCR; TCRdb holds only in-frame clones, not every one. The repertoire holds about 29,000 clones, approximately 90% seen once, with around 9% in the top ten. This sample comprised CD4+ or CD8+ T cells sorted from blood, obtained in a trial of the OX40 agonist ivuxolimab. Source of these receptors: an adult with an advanced solid tumor such as melanoma, head and neck, liver or kidney cancer.

The genes are TRBV10-2 and TRBJ1-1; D ambiguous. From germline, CDR1 is WSHSY and CDR2 SAAADI. This CDR3 is built from 10 residues. Between the trimmed V and J ends, which lost 8 bases and 4 bases, there was a span of 5 bases. CDR3 region: CASLSTEAFF. Written as DNA, the CDR3 is TGCGCCAGCTTGAGCACTGAAGCTTTCTTT.

The V gene is TRBV27, the J gene TRBJ1-1; 9 bases match TRBD1. Trimming took 6 bases from V and 4 from J; bases not matched to a gene: 6. Germline assignment: CDR1 MNHEY and CDR2 SMNVEV (reference sequence). The CDR3 is made up of 14 amino acids. The CDR3 here is CASRLTGGLTEAFF. The CDR3 DNA sequence: TGTGCCAGCAGGTTGACAGGGGGGCTCACTGAAGCTTTCTTT.

This sequence joins TRBV27 and TRBJ1-1; D is unresolved. The CDR3 runs to 13 residues. Trimming removed 3 bases at V and 0 bases at J, with 5 bases between. Germline-derived CDR1 and CDR2 are MNHEY and SMNVEV (reference sequence). Here the CDR3 DNA reads TGTGCCAGCAGTTTGGTAGTGAACACTGAAGCTTTCTTT. Protein sequence: CASSLVVNTEAFF.

Written as DNA, the CDR3 is TGTGCCAGCAGTTCGGGACAAGAAGCATATAGCAATCAGCCCCAGCATTTT. It codes for CASSSGQEAYSNQPQHF. This chain uses TRBV28 with TRBJ1-5; tentatively, D is TRBD1 (6 bases). The CDR3 contains 17 residues. V lost 4 bases, J lost 0 bases, and 16 bases lay in between. Germline CDR1 and CDR2: MDHEN and SYDVKM.

The chain links TRBV9 to TRBJ2-1; possibly TRBD1 or TRBD2 for D (5 bases each). CDR1 and CDR2 (germline): SGDLS, YYNGEE. Trimming removed 3 bases from V and 7 bases from J, with 14 bases in between. The CDR3 consists of 14 residues. CDR3 nucleotide sequence: TGTGCCAGCAGCGCGGGAATTTCAGGGAATGAGCAGTTCTTC. This encodes CASSAGISGNEQFF.

The V call is TRBV4-2, the J call TRBJ2-7; 8 nucleotides line up with TRBD1. The germline gives CDR1 LGHNA, CDR2 YNFKEQ. The CDR3 loop spans 15 amino acids. Unmatched junction bases numbered 4, after V lost 1 base and J lost 2 bases. CDR3 bases: TGTGCCAGCAGCCAAGGGACAGGGACGGCCTACGAGCAGTACTTC. Translation gives CASSQGTGTAYEQYF.

This chain joins TRBV4-1 and TRBJ1-4; maybe TRBD1 (5 bases). Trimming shortened V by 0 bases and J by 0 bases, and 8 bases separated the two germline ends. Germline-derived CDR1 and CDR2 are MGHRA and YSYEKL. This CDR3 is built from 16 residues. Here the CDR3 DNA reads TGCGCCAGCAGCCAAGATAAGGGGTCAACTAATGAAAAACTGTTTTTT. Amino acids: CASSQDKGSTNEKLFF.

The chain uses TRBV9 and TRBJ2-2; a weak D match, TRBD1 (6 bases). This CDR3 has 16 amino acids. Trimming stripped 0 bases from V and 0 bases from J, with 9 bases between. Per germline, CDR1 SGDLS and CDR2 YYNGEE. CDR3: CASSVVWTANTGELFF. CDR3 DNA sequence: TGTGCCAGCAGCGTAGTCTGGACAGCGAACACCGGGGAGCTGTTTTTT.

The chain links TRBV27 to TRBJ2-3; D may be TRBD1 (6 bases). The V gene's germline CDR1 is MNHEY and CDR2 SMNVEV (reference sequence). V shed 0 bases and J shed 1 base, with 11 bases lying between them. The CDR3 sequence is 16 residues long. The chain's CDR3 is CASSLSPGARTDTQYF. In nucleotides, the CDR3 is TGTGCCAGCAGTTTATCCCCAGGGGCCCGCACAGATACGCAGTATTTT.

The V and J genes are TRBV4-1 and TRBJ2-3; D call uncertain. CDR3 length: 19 residues. CDR1 MGHRA and CDR2 YSYEKL come from the germline V gene. V was shortened by 0 bases and J by 0 bases, with 19 bases between the two germline ends. In DNA form, the CDR3 reads TGCGCCAGCAGCCAAGATCCTATTGTGGTAGATGCTAGCACAGATACGCAGTATTTT. Its translation: CASSQDPIVVDASTDTQYF.

The chain is built from TRBV27 and TRBJ2-7; 10 nucleotides align to TRBD1. V shed 4 bases and J 7 bases; nucleotides not matched to a gene: 7. Germline V gene lookup returns CDR1 MNHEY and CDR2 SMNVEV (reference sequence). The CDR3 has 14 residues. The CDR3 DNA sequence: TGTGCCAGCAGTTCCCTGGACAGGGGGAGGGAGCAGTACTTC. It codes for CASSSLDRGREQYF.

The CDR3 DNA reads TGTGCCAGCAGTAATCCGGGACAGGGGTCTGGAAACACCATATATTTT. It yields the protein CASSNPGQGSGNTIYF. The genes are TRBV2 and TRBJ1-3, with TRBD1 matching 10 bases. The CDR3 runs 16 residues. Trimming removed 5 bases from V and 1 base from J; junction bases left unmatched: 5. Germline CDR1 and CDR2: SNHLY and FYNNEI. Variable domain in full (rest from reference TRBV2 and TRBJ1-3): EPEVTQTPSHQVTQMGQEVILRCVPISNHLYFYWYRQILGQKVEFLVSFYNNEISEKSEIFDDQFSVERPDGSNFTLKIRSTKLEDSAMYFCASSNPGQGSGNTIYFGEGSWLTVV.

V and J are TRBV9 and TRBJ2-7, with D unclear. The V end was cut by 3 bases, the J end by 4 bases, with 8 bases between. This CDR3 has 12 residues. Germline V gives CDR1 SGDLS, CDR2 YYNGEE. CDR3 DNA: TGTGCCAGCAGCGCTAACTCGTACGAGCAGTACTTC. This codes for CASSANSYEQYF.

This clone has only a few counts. V gene TRBV30 combines with J gene TRBJ1-1, with D possibly matching TRBD1 (5 bases). Germline CDR1 is GTSNPN and CDR2 is SVGIG (reference sequence). V was trimmed by 0 bases and J by 10 bases, leaving 12 bases between them. The CDR3 covers 12 residues. The CDR3 DNA reads TGTGCCTGGAGTGTACGGGGCCCGGGAGCTTTCTTT. It is translated as CAWSVRGPGAFF.

This chain links TRBV4-2 with TRBJ2-2; D call uncertain. This CDR3 contains 15 residues. Germline loops: CDR1 LGHNA, CDR2 YNFKEQ. V gave up 4 bases and J gave up 0 bases, with 9 bases separating them. The CDR3 sequence is CASSRARTNTGELFF. CDR3 coding DNA: TGTGCCAGCAGCCGGGCCCGGACGAACACCGGGGAGCTGTTTTTT.

The rearrangement uses TRBV28 and TRBJ2-7; D call uncertain. Trimming removed 5 bases from V and 0 bases from J, with 11 bases in between. Germline V CDR1 and CDR2: MDHEN, SYDVKM. The CDR3 is 14 amino acids. CDR3 region: CASSRPGLSYEQYF. As DNA, the CDR3 is TGTGCCAGCAGTAGACCGGGCCTCTCCTACGAGCAGTACTTC.

This rearrangement joins TRBV2 to TRBJ2-7; TRBD1 is a possible D gene (5 bases). The ends were cut back, 6 bases at V and 2 bases at J, with 11 bases in the middle. This CDR3 has 13 residues. The V gene's germline CDR1 is SNHLY and CDR2 FYNNEI. Here the CDR3 DNA reads TGTGCCAGCAGCGACAGTTGGGCCTACGAGCAGTACTTC. The encoded protein is CASSDSWAYEQYF.

The chain uses TRBV30 and TRBJ2-3, with unresolved D. The CDR3 covers 13 residues. In germline, CDR1 is GTSNPN, CDR2 SVGIG (reference sequence). Between the trimmed V and J ends, which lost 0 bases and 2 bases, there was a span of 6 bases. The CDR3 spells CAWSVVATDTQYF. The CDR3 DNA follows: TGTGCCTGGAGTGTAGTGGCCACAGATACGCAGTATTTT.

The V call is TRBV6-5, the J call TRBJ2-7, with a possible D match to TRBD1 (5 bases). Germline V lookup: CDR1 MNHEY, CDR2 SVGAGI. The CDR3 is made up of 14 amino acids. V was trimmed by 5 bases and J by 3 bases, leaving 14 bases between them. The CDR3 loop reads CASSNPDKNYEQYF. Here the CDR3 DNA reads TGTGCCAGCAGTAACCCGGACAAGAACTACGAGCAGTACTTC.

The V and J genes are TRBV27 and TRBJ1-5, with D uncertain. Germline V gives CDR1 MNHEY, CDR2 SMNVEV (reference sequence). The germline V and J ends were trimmed by 0 bases and 3 bases, with 3 bases remaining between them. This CDR3 has 13 residues. The DNA for the CDR3 is TGTGCCAGCAGTTTATCGTTCAATCAGCCCCAGCATTTT. This sequence encodes CASSLSFNQPQHF.

V is TRBV27 and J is TRBJ2-7, with D unresolved. The CDR3 runs to 15 residues. Trimming left V 8 bases short and J 0 bases short, with 17 bases between. CDR1 and CDR2 (germline): MNHEY, SMNVEV (reference sequence). The CDR3 sequence is CASAGVGEISYEQYF. DNA of the CDR3: TGTGCCAGCGCTGGGGTTGGGGAAATCTCCTACGAGCAGTACTTC.

This clone was observed a single time. The CDR3 loop reads CASRSGGAEAFF. The CDR3 coding sequence is TGTGCCAGTAGGAGCGGTGGGGCTGAAGCTTTCTTT. V is TRBV19 and J is TRBJ1-1; unclear D gene. Per germline, CDR1 LNHDA and CDR2 SQIVND (reference sequence). The ends were cut back, 6 bases at V and 6 bases at J, with 11 bases in the middle. There are 12 residues in the CDR3.

This sequence joins TRBV25-1 and TRBJ2-7, with 10 bases identical to TRBD1. Germline values: CDR1 MGHDK, CDR2 SYGVNS. With V trimmed by 0 bases and J by 7 bases, 9 bases remained unmatched. This CDR3 is 16 amino acids long. This CDR3 is CASSEYTRQGAWEQYF. The DNA of the CDR3 is TGTGCCAGCAGTGAATATACGCGACAGGGGGCATGGGAGCAGTACTTC.

The rearrangement joins TRBV19 to TRBJ1-6; D gene ambiguous. The CDR3 has 15 residues. Looked up from germline, CDR1 is LNHDA and CDR2 is SQIVND (reference sequence). V dropped 5 bases and J dropped 7 bases, with 15 bases sitting between them. The CDR3 here is CASSLSDGYNSPLHF. CDR3 DNA: TGTGCCAGTAGTTTGTCCGACGGGTACAATTCACCCCTCCACTTT.

The genes are TRBV19 and TRBJ2-7; 7 bases map to TRBD2. Unmatched junction bases numbered 7, after V lost 3 bases and J lost 5 bases. This CDR3 has 14 residues. Germline loops: CDR1 LNHDA, CDR2 SQIVND (reference sequence). The CDR3 here is CASSIGRETHEQYF. CDR3 coding DNA: TGTGCCAGTAGTATCGGGCGGGAGACCCACGAGCAGTACTTC.

The chain has TRBV11-2 and TRBJ1-2; TRBD1 is a possible D gene (5 bases). The CDR3 runs to 14 residues. V was clipped by 5 bases and J by 5 bases, with 15 bases between them. The germline gives CDR1 SGHAT, CDR2 FQNNGV. The CDR3 DNA sequence: TGTGCCAGCAGCCCTGGGGGGGGTTGGTATGGCTACACCTTC. It yields the protein CASSPGGGWYGYTF.

The chain recombines TRBV4-3 with TRBJ2-1; 9 nucleotides agree with TRBD2. Looked up from germline, CDR1 is LGHNA and CDR2 is YSLEER. The CDR3 spans 14 residues. Trimming at V came to 3 bases and at J to 7 bases, leaving 4 bases not matched to a gene. CDR3 nucleotide sequence: TGCGCCAGCAGCCACGGACTAGCGCCGAATGAGCAGTTCTTC. It codes for CASSHGLAPNEQFF.